Below, 31 T cell receptor beta chains from the same sample are listed, as sequenced in a study of blood T cell repertoires in COVID-19. Only in-frame clones appear in the TCRdb table, and some are missing; sequencing was by immunoSEQ multiplex PCR. The sample carries around 140,000 clones, 80% to 90% recorded once. Sequencing was done on a sample of peripheral blood. These receptors were obtained from a man aged 60-69 years with active or convalescent COVID-19.

The gene calls are TRBV27 and TRBJ2-1; D is possibly TRBD2 (6 bases). This CDR3 comprises 11 residues. V was cut by 6 bases and J by 12 bases, with 12 bases left in between. In germline, CDR1 is MNHEY, CDR2 SMNVEV (reference sequence). The chain's CDR3 is CASRGDFSQFF. In nucleotides, the CDR3 is TGTGCCAGCAGGGGGGACTTTTCGCAGTTCTTC.

The V and J genes are TRBV27 and TRBJ2-6, with 7 bases lining up with TRBD1. CDR1 is MNHEY and CDR2 is SMNVEV in the germline V gene (reference sequence). V lost 5 bases, J lost 0 bases, and 7 bases stayed unmatched. This CDR3 spans 17 amino acids. The CDR3: CASSRWDSRSGANVLTF. CDR3 DNA sequence: TGTGCCAGCAGTCGCTGGGACAGCCGCTCTGGGGCCAACGTCCTGACTTTC.

J is TRBJ2-2 and V is TRBV4-1; 7 bases are a match to TRBD2. The CDR3 sequence is 18 residues long. Per germline, CDR1 MGHRA and CDR2 YSYEKL. V shed 4 bases and J 6 bases; nucleotides not matched to a gene: 17. As DNA, the CDR3 is TGCGCCAGCAGCCCACGGTGGGGGGAGGGCCGCCTTGCCGGGGAGCTGTTTTTT. Amino acids: CASSPRWGEGRLAGELFF.

This chain links TRBV6-2 or TRBV6-3 with TRBJ2-2; D possibly corresponds to TRBD2 (5 bases). The CDR3 sequence is 15 residues long. The germline CDR1 and CDR2 sequences are MNHEY and SVGEGT. Trimming removed 3 bases at V and 4 bases at J, with 12 bases between. CDR3 residues: CASSYRRGSTGELFF. CDR3 coding DNA: TGTGCCAGCAGTTATCGACGGGGAAGCACCGGGGAGCTGTTTTTT.

The V gene is TRBV6-4, the J gene TRBJ2-1; the match to TRBD2 covers 13 bases. Germline V CDR1 and CDR2: MRHNA, SNTAGT. V trimming: 0 bases; J trimming: 4 bases; junction bases outside the gene matches: 3. CDR3 length: 17 amino acids. The CDR3, as DNA: TGTGCCAGCAGTGACTCAGGACTAGCGGGAGAGTACAATGAGCAGTTCTTC. Its translation is CASSDSGLAGEYNEQFF.

This chain uses TRBV27 with TRBJ1-1; 8 bases align to TRBD1. The CDR3 is 14 residues long. Per the germline V gene, CDR1 is MNHEY and CDR2 is SMNVEV (reference sequence). J lost 0 bases, V lost 4 bases, and 1 base had no gene match. The CDR3 DNA is TGTGCCAGCAGTTCGGACAGGGTGAACACTGAAGCTTTCTTT. Protein product: CASSSDRVNTEAFF.

This clone was seen only a few times. The chain is built from TRBV9 and TRBJ2-4, with TRBD2 identical over 12 bases. Germline lookup yields CDR1 SGDLS and CDR2 YYNGEE. V lost 4 bases to trimming and J lost 2 bases; unmatched junction nucleotides: 7. This CDR3 comprises 17 residues. The CDR3 nucleotides are TGTGCCAGCAGCACCGCCGGGACTAGCGGGCCCAAAAACATTCAGTACTTC. This translates into CASSTAGTSGPKNIQYF.

This chain joins TRBV11-1 and TRBJ1-1; 9 bases line up with TRBD1. The germline CDR1 and CDR2 sequences are SGHAT and FQDESV (reference sequence). The CDR3 is 14 amino acids. The V segment lost 5 bases and the J segment 5 bases; nucleotides outside the gene matches: 6. The CDR3 here is CASSTNRGRTEAFF. The CDR3 bases are TGTGCCAGCAGCACGAACAGGGGGCGAACTGAAGCTTTCTTT.

V gene TRBV5-6 combines with J gene TRBJ2-7; 8 bases match TRBD2. The CDR3 loop spans 15 amino acids. Germline V CDR1 and CDR2: SGHDT, YYEEEE. V trimming: 5 bases; J trimming: 3 bases; junction bases outside the gene matches: 10. CDR3 nucleotide sequence: TGTGCCAGCAGTTTTAAAACTAGCGGTGACTACGAGCAGTACTTC. Its protein is CASSFKTSGDYEQYF. Supplemented by reference TRBV5-6 and TRBJ2-7, the full variable domain reads DAGVTQSPTHLIKTRGQQVTLRCSPKSGHDTVSWYQQALGQGPQFIFQYYEEEERQRGNFPDRFSGHQFPNYSSELNVNALLLGDSALYLCASSFKTSGDYEQYFGPGTRLTVT.

V gene TRBV15 combines with J gene TRBJ1-1; D perhaps matches TRBD1 (5 bases). This CDR3 has 12 residues. The V end lost 3 bases, the J end lost 7 bases, and 9 bases lay between the germline ends. In germline, CDR1 is LNHNV, CDR2 YYDKDF (reference sequence). CDR3 residues: CATSRARGEAFF. CDR3 bases: TGTGCCACCAGCAGGGCAAGGGGTGAAGCTTTCTTT.

This clone was detected only once. V gene TRBV12-3 or TRBV12-4 combines with J gene TRBJ1-1, with D perhaps TRBD1 (5 bases). The CDR3 runs 13 residues. The V gene lost 7 bases and the J gene lost 4 bases, with 13 bases spanning the gap. The CDR3 coding sequence is TGTGCCAGCACCTCGCGGGGGACCACTGAAGCTTTCTTT. Translation gives CASTSRGTTEAFF.

The rearrangement links TRBV28 to TRBJ2-7; perhaps TRBD2 as D (5 bases). The CDR3 runs 13 residues. In germline, CDR1 is MDHEN, CDR2 SYDVKM. V lost 4 bases to trimming and J lost 6 bases, with 13 bases between them. CDR3 amino acids: CASSSYGVVEQYF. DNA for the CDR3: TGTGCCAGCAGTTCCTACGGGGTAGTCGAGCAGTACTTC.

The gene calls are TRBV13 and TRBJ1-5; D is perhaps TRBD1 (5 bases). Germline values: CDR1 PRHDT, CDR2 FYEKMQ (reference sequence). This CDR3 contains 14 residues. V lost 0 bases and J lost 6, with 9 bases in between. This chain's CDR3 is CASSLGDIRQPQHF. Here the CDR3 DNA reads TGTGCCAGCAGCTTAGGGGACATCCGTCAGCCCCAGCATTTT. The full variable domain, completed using reference TRBV13 and TRBJ1-5, is AAGVIQSPRHLIKEKRETATLKCYPIPRHDTVYWYQQGPGQDPQFLISFYEKMQSDKGSIPDRFSAQQFSDYHSELNMSSLELGDSALYFCASSLGDIRQPQHFGDGTRLSIL.

The chain joins TRBV5-1 to TRBJ2-5, with TRBD2 identical over 9 bases. This CDR3 spans 15 amino acids. Germline CDR1 is SGHRS and CDR2 is YFSETQ. J lost 1 base, V lost 3 bases, and 4 bases had no gene match. The CDR3 is CASSSGLAFQETQYF. The DNA of the CDR3 is TGCGCCAGCAGCTCGGGACTAGCCTTCCAAGAGACCCAGTACTTC.

The CDR3 coding sequence is TGTGCCAGCAGTTTGGTAGGGGACAGGGGATACAATGAGCAGTTCTTC. It specifies CASSLVGDRGYNEQFF. The V call is TRBV7-3, the J call TRBJ2-1, with 10 bases matching TRBD1. This CDR3 contains 16 residues. After removal of 6 bases from V and 4 bases from J, the junction contained 9 bases not matched to a gene. The germline gives CDR1 SGHTA, CDR2 FQGTGA.

CDR3 loop: CASSLGDRVSVYNEQFF. CDR3 nucleotide sequence: TGTGCCAGCAGTTTAGGGGACAGGGTATCGGTTTACAATGAGCAGTTCTTC. This rearrangement joins TRBV28 to TRBJ2-1, with 9 bases aligning to TRBD1. The ends lost 2 bases at V and 4 bases at J; junction bases unmatched: 9. CDR1 and CDR2 (germline): MDHEN, SYDVKM. The length of the CDR3 is 17 residues.

This clone was observed a handful of times. The CDR3 DNA reads TGTGCCAGTAGTAGTCTGGCGGGGCTGGACAATGAGCAGTTCTTC. Protein: CASSSLAGLDNEQFF. This rearrangement joins TRBV19 to TRBJ2-1; D perhaps matches TRBD2 (6 bases). The CDR3 contains 15 residues. CDR1 is LNHDA, CDR2 SQIVND, per germline (reference sequence). V was cut by 4 bases and J by 5 bases, with 15 bases left in between.

The rearrangement joins TRBV5-6 to TRBJ2-1; 13 bases line up with TRBD2. The V segment lost 6 bases and the J segment 8 bases; nucleotides outside the gene matches: 8. This CDR3 comprises 15 residues. CDR1 is SGHDT, CDR2 YYEEEE, per germline. CDR3 nucleotides: TGTGCCAGCACGTTACGGACTAGCGGGAGCCATGAGCAGTTCTTC. It encodes CASTLRTSGSHEQFF.

The chain links TRBV5-6 to TRBJ1-2, with D uncertain. V lost 3 bases and J lost 2, with 8 bases in between. The CDR3 length is 13 residues. Germline V CDR1 and CDR2: SGHDT, YYEEEE. The DNA for the CDR3 is TGTGCCAGCAGCTACGCCGGGAACTATGGCTACACCTTC. It codes for CASSYAGNYGYTF.

The chain carries TRBV27 and TRBJ1-1, with D tentatively TRBD1 (6 bases). The CDR3 runs to 15 residues. Per germline, CDR1 MNHEY and CDR2 SMNVEV (reference sequence). V lost 4 bases to trimming and J lost 0 bases, with 12 bases between them. The CDR3 DNA reads as TGTGCCAGCAGTTCCGGACAGATTATGAACACTGAAGCTTTCTTT. Translated, it gives CASSSGQIMNTEAFF.

The CDR3 loop is CASSTQGTGELFF. The CDR3 nucleotides read TGTGCCAGTAGTACCCAGGGCACCGGGGAGCTGTTTTTT. This chain uses TRBV19 with TRBJ2-2, with D maybe TRBD1 (5 bases). CDR3 size: 13 residues. Germline CDR1 and CDR2: LNHDA and SQIVND (reference sequence). V lost 4 bases and J lost 4, with 7 bases in between.

V usage is TRBV28 and J usage is TRBJ2-6, with D perhaps matching TRBD1 (6 bases). Per the germline V gene, CDR1 is MDHEN and CDR2 is SYDVKM. The CDR3 is 16 amino acids. Trimming took off 6 bases at V and 0 bases at J, with 12 bases between the two ends. DNA of the CDR3: TGTGCCAGCAGCCCCGGGACATTCTCTGGGGCCAACGTCCTGACTTTC. This gives the protein CASSPGTFSGANVLTF.

The sample holds one count of this clone. The chain combines TRBV27 with TRBJ2-1, with 8 nucleotides matching TRBD2. CDR1 is MNHEY, CDR2 SMNVEV, per germline (reference sequence). After removal of 7 bases from V and 6 bases from J, the junction contained 5 bases not matched to a gene. The CDR3 has 13 residues. In nucleotides, the CDR3 is TGTGCCAGCACTGTAACTAGCGGCAATGAGCAGTTCTTC. It codes for CASTVTSGNEQFF.

A remark on this clone: The same CDR3 arises from other DNA sequences in this sample as well. The gene calls are TRBV2 and TRBJ2-5; the match to TRBD1 covers 8 bases. The CDR3 is 15 residues long. V gave up 7 bases and J gave up 5 bases; unmatched junction bases: 12. Germline CDR1 is SNHLY and CDR2 is FYNNEI. Here the CDR3 reads CASTSFTGGRETQYF. CDR3 coding DNA: TGTGCCAGCACCTCGTTCACAGGGGGTAGGGAGACCCAGTACTTC.

This clone was observed once. The DNA of the CDR3 is TGTGCCAGCTCATCTTCCGGGACTAACAATGAGCAGTTCTTC. This encodes CASSSSGTNNEQFF. The genes are TRBV18 and TRBJ2-1; 7 bases align to TRBD2. V was pared by 5 bases and J by 5 bases, with 6 bases of the junction left unmatched. The CDR3 is 14 residues long. CDR1 is KGHSH, CDR2 LQKENI, per germline.

The rearrangement joins TRBV18 to TRBJ2-5; D may be TRBD2 (6 bases). The CDR3 loop spans 14 amino acids. Germline V lookup: CDR1 KGHSH, CDR2 LQKENI. Trimming shortened V by 3 bases and J by 1 base, and 9 bases separated the two germline ends. The CDR3 reads CASSPAGLQETQYF. CDR3 nucleotides: TGTGCCAGCTCACCCGCGGGGCTCCAAGAGACCCAGTACTTC.

J is TRBJ1-6 and V is TRBV7-9; possible D gene TRBD1, 6 bases. CDR1 is SEHNR, CDR2 FQNEAQ, per germline (reference sequence). This CDR3 contains 14 residues. Trimming took off 1 base at V and 5 bases at J, with 6 bases between the two ends. The CDR3 loop is CASSLEGDNSPLHF. The CDR3 region has the DNA TGTGCCAGCAGCTTAGAGGGGGATAATTCACCCCTCCACTTT.

In its sample, this clone was seen a few times. The chain is built from TRBV6-5 and TRBJ1-1, with no clear D. Trimming left V 2 bases short and J 1 base short, with 11 bases between. The CDR3 is 15 residues long. Germline loops: CDR1 MNHEY, CDR2 SVGAGI. The DNA of the CDR3 is TGTGCCAGCAGTTACACTTGGAGCCAGAACACTGAAGCTTTCTTT. Protein product: CASSYTWSQNTEAFF.

This chain uses TRBV7-3 with TRBJ2-1, with 7 positions matching TRBD1. The germline CDR1 and CDR2 sequences are SGHTA and FQGTGA. V was clipped by 2 bases and J by 1 base; unmatched bases: 11. The CDR3 extends over 18 amino acids. The CDR3 protein is CASSLQPPTRGSYNEQFF. The CDR3, as DNA: TGTGCCAGCAGCTTACAGCCCCCGACCAGGGGGTCCTACAATGAGCAGTTCTTC.

This clone appeared once. The chain has TRBV5-1 and TRBJ2-7; 14 nucleotides match TRBD2. After removal of 4 bases from V and 6 bases from J, the junction contained 9 bases not matched to a gene. Germline V gene data show CDR1 as SGHRS and CDR2 as YFSETQ. The CDR3 consists of 16 residues. CDR3 coding DNA: TGCGCCAGCAGCCGACTAGCGGGAGGGCCGGTAGTCGAGCAGTACTTC. It translates to CASSRLAGGPVVEQYF.

This sequence joins TRBV6-5 and TRBJ1-1; 11 bases line up with TRBD1. Germline lookup yields CDR1 MNHEY and CDR2 SVGAGI. The CDR3 contains 12 residues. V lost 6 bases to trimming and J lost 11 bases; unmatched junction nucleotides: 5. This chain's CDR3 is CASSGQGAAAFF. Written as DNA, the CDR3 is TGTGCCAGCAGCGGACAGGGGGCGGCTGCTTTCTTT.